These 31 T cell receptor beta chains came from one sample sequenced in a study of cytomegalovirus exposure and HLA in healthy donors. The PCR was carried out with 60 Vbeta primers and 13 Jbeta primers. Method: immunoSEQ multiplex PCR; TCRdb's copy keeps in-frame clones and lacks some. The sample consists of more than 95,000 clones, around 75% of them appearing once. The sequenced material came from PBMCs. Every receptor here comes from a woman aged 18-29 years in good health and CMV-seronegative.

The chain carries TRBV27 and TRBJ2-2; 13 positions match TRBD2. The CDR3 covers 16 residues. The V gene end was trimmed by 4 bases and the J gene end by 7 bases; junction bases not matched to a gene: 6. Germline assignment: CDR1 MNHEY and CDR2 SMNVEV (reference sequence). CDR3 residues: CASSSGLAGAIGELFF. The CDR3 DNA sequence: TGTGCCAGCAGTTCAGGACTAGCGGGGGCGATCGGGGAGCTGTTTTTT.

This clone has more than one count but fewer than ten. The chain joins TRBV6-4 to TRBJ2-5; 9 nucleotides line up with TRBD1. Germline V CDR1 and CDR2: MRHNA, SNTAGT. The junction had 8 bases not matched to a gene; V was cut back by 6 bases and J by 3 bases. This CDR3 has 15 amino acids. The CDR3 is CASRARDREKETQYF. CDR3 bases: TGTGCCAGCAGAGCTCGGGACAGGGAGAAAGAGACCCAGTACTTC.

V usage is TRBV28 and J usage is TRBJ1-4; D gene ambiguous. Trimming cost V 2 bases and J 8 bases, with 15 bases left between them. This CDR3 has 15 residues. In germline, CDR1 is MDHEN, CDR2 SYDVKM. CDR3 amino acids: CASSLKTPREEKLFF. CDR3 nucleotides: TGTGCCAGCAGTTTAAAAACTCCAAGAGAAGAAAAACTGTTTTTT.

The chain couples TRBV27 to TRBJ2-5; 7 bases line up with TRBD2. The CDR3 has 14 residues. V shed 2 bases, J shed 2 bases, and the junction held 2 bases outside the gene matches. Germline V gives CDR1 MNHEY, CDR2 SMNVEV (reference sequence). CDR3 DNA sequence: TGTGCCAGCAGTTTACGGGGGGTTCAAGAGACCCAGTACTTC. Its translation is CASSLRGVQETQYF.

The chain couples TRBV4-1 to TRBJ2-7; 8 nucleotides agree with TRBD1. The V gene end was trimmed by 2 bases and the J gene end by 6 bases; junction bases not matched to a gene: 6. Germline lookup yields CDR1 MGHRA and CDR2 YSYEKL. The CDR3 extends over 14 amino acids. The CDR3 bases are TGCGCCAGCAGCCAACTGACGACAGGGGTCGAGCAGTACTTC. This sequence encodes CASSQLTTGVEQYF.

CDR3 protein: CASSQDPMEANYGYTF. The CDR3 DNA sequence: TGCGCCAGCAGCCAAGATCCTATGGAGGCGAACTATGGCTACACCTTC. The chain carries TRBV4-1 and TRBJ1-2, with D hard to call. The CDR3 totals 16 residues. With 0 bases removed from V and 2 bases from J, the gap between germline ends came to 13 bases. Germline CDR1 MGHRA, CDR2 YSYEKL.

The rearrangement joins TRBV9 to TRBJ1-1; possibly TRBD1 for D (5 bases). Germline CDR1 reads SGDLS; CDR2 reads YYNGEE. This CDR3 region has 16 residues. Trimming left V 0 bases short and J 11 bases short, with 23 bases between. The CDR3 DNA reads TGTGCCAGCAGCGTAGACCGACATGGGGCGGCCCGTTCGGCTTTCTTT. It specifies CASSVDRHGAARSAFF.

V gene TRBV5-6 combines with J gene TRBJ1-2; TRBD1 might be the D (6 bases). Germline CDR1 and CDR2: SGHDT and YYEEEE. The ends were cut back, 0 bases at V and 3 bases at J, with 12 bases in the middle. This CDR3 is 15 amino acids long. CDR3 DNA sequence: TGTGCCAGCAGCTTGGGGGACACAGGGCACTATGGCTACACCTTC. Protein: CASSLGDTGHYGYTF.

The gene calls are TRBV7-8 and TRBJ1-1; the D is unclear. Germline assignment: CDR1 SGHVS and CDR2 FQNEAQ. The CDR3 loop spans 13 amino acids. V was pared by 5 bases and J by 3 bases, with 10 bases between. CDR3 in DNA: TGTGCCAGCAGCCTACAGCTTGACACTGAAGCTTTCTTT. Amino acid sequence: CASSLQLDTEAFF.

The rearrangement joins TRBV7-9 to TRBJ2-3, with TRBD2 matching over 8 bases. This CDR3 spans 19 amino acids. Germline values: CDR1 SEHNR, CDR2 FQNEAQ (reference sequence). V dropped 5 bases and J dropped 2; count of bases not matched to a gene: 18. The CDR3 protein is CASSPYPAPRGDDTDTQYF. The CDR3 nucleotides read TGTGCCAGCAGCCCCTACCCAGCTCCGCGGGGGGACGACACAGATACGCAGTATTTT.

This clone came up a few times. The chain combines TRBV28 with TRBJ1-1; TRBD1 matches 11 bases. CDR1 and CDR2 (germline): MDHEN, SYDVKM. This CDR3 spans 15 amino acids. The ends lost 5 bases at V and 5 bases at J; junction bases unmatched: 7. In nucleotides, the CDR3 is TGTGCCAGCAGTCTCTGGACAGGGGGCATGACTGAAGCTTTCTTT. Translated: CASSLWTGGMTEAFF.

This clone was seen just once. The chain recombines TRBV19 with TRBJ2-7; 10 bases line up with TRBD1. CDR3 length: 15 amino acids. Trimming took 5 bases from V and 2 from J; bases not matched to a gene: 6. Germline CDR1 and CDR2: LNHDA and SQIVND (reference sequence). For the CDR3, the DNA is TGTGCCAGTAGTTTCGGGACAGGGGACACCTACGAGCAGTACTTC. Translation: CASSFGTGDTYEQYF.

Here the CDR3 DNA reads TGTGCCGGAGTACCGGGACAGAGAGTTATTAACTATGGCTACACCTTC. Its protein is CAGVPGQRVINYGYTF. J is TRBJ1-2 and V is TRBV5-6; 7 bases are a match to TRBD1. CDR3 size: 16 residues. V was clipped by 10 bases and J by 1 base; unmatched bases: 16. Per germline, CDR1 SGHDT and CDR2 YYEEEE.

This chain uses TRBV6-5 with TRBJ2-3; TRBD2 is a possible D gene (6 bases). Trimming removed 5 bases at V and 4 bases at J, with 13 bases between. Germline values: CDR1 MNHEY, CDR2 SVGAGI. CDR3 size: 14 residues. The CDR3 spells CASSQARLADTQYF. The CDR3 region has the DNA TGTGCCAGCAGTCAGGCCAGACTAGCAGATACGCAGTATTTT.

J is TRBJ1-4 and V is TRBV7-8; D unresolved. Deletions cut 1 base from V and 2 bases from J, with 5 bases between. This CDR3 comprises 14 residues. Germline values: CDR1 SGHVS, CDR2 FQNEAQ. CDR3 nucleotides: TGTGCCAGCAGCTTAGGAGGGACTAATGAAAAACTGTTTTTT. Its translation is CASSLGGTNEKLFF.

This clone appeared once. The V call is TRBV6-1, the J call TRBJ1-4; TRBD1 matches at 7 bases. Trimming removed 4 bases from V and 5 bases from J; junction bases left unmatched: 4. The CDR3 is 14 amino acids. Germline lookup yields CDR1 MNHNS and CDR2 SASEGT. The CDR3 DNA reads TGTGCCAGCAGTGGTTGGGACAGCAATGAAAAACTGTTTTTT. Protein sequence: CASSGWDSNEKLFF.

The CDR3 loop is CASSMTDRFNTEAFF. The DNA for the CDR3 is TGTGCCAGCAGTATGACGGACAGGTTTAACACTGAAGCTTTCTTT. This chain uses TRBV5-6 with TRBJ1-1; 7 positions match TRBD1. V lost 5 bases and J lost 2; bases outside the gene matches: 9. Germline values: CDR1 SGHDT, CDR2 YYEEEE. The CDR3 sequence is 15 residues long.

This clone has only one observation. V and J are TRBV18 and TRBJ1-2, with 10 bases identical to TRBD1. CDR1 and CDR2 (germline): KGHSH, LQKENI. With V trimmed by 3 bases and J by 6 bases, 4 bases remained unmatched. The CDR3 contains 14 residues. The CDR3 protein is CASSPSGTGDGYTF. For the CDR3, the DNA is TGTGCCAGCTCACCCTCCGGGACAGGGGATGGCTACACCTTC.

The chain uses TRBV14 and TRBJ1-2; D is ambiguous. The CDR3 length is 14 residues. Germline-derived CDR1 and CDR2 are SGHDN and FVKESK. Deletions cut 1 base from V and 5 bases from J, with 11 bases between. The CDR3 sequence is CASSQGLTGYGYTF. As DNA, the CDR3 is TGTGCCAGCAGCCAAGGGTTGACGGGGTATGGCTACACCTTC.

This rearrangement joins TRBV30 to TRBJ2-7, with 7 nucleotides matching TRBD1. Germline CDR1 is GTSNPN and CDR2 is SVGIG (reference sequence). Trimming cost V 5 bases and J 5 bases; bases outside gene matches: 3. This CDR3 spans 11 amino acids. CDR3 loop: CAWETGNEQYF. In DNA form, the CDR3 reads TGTGCCTGGGAGACAGGGAACGAGCAGTACTTC. The variable domain in full, completed from reference TRBV30 and TRBJ2-7, reads SQTIHQWPATLVQPVGSPLSLECTVEGTSNPNLYWYRQAAGRGLQLLFYSVGIGQISSEVPQNLSASRPQDRQFILSSKKLLLSDSGFYLCAWETGNEQYFGPGTRLTVT.

The rearrangement joins TRBV30 to TRBJ1-5; 9 bases map to TRBD1. With V trimmed by 4 bases and J by 6 bases, 16 bases remained unmatched. Per the germline V gene, CDR1 is GTSNPN and CDR2 is SVGIG (reference sequence). The CDR3 sequence is 17 residues long. Here the CDR3 reads CAWTPQGAGLVGQPQHF. In nucleotides, the CDR3 is TGTGCCTGGACACCACAGGGGGCAGGCTTAGTTGGTCAGCCCCAGCATTTT.

V gene TRBV5-4 combines with J gene TRBJ1-6, with D possibly TRBD1 on 6 matching bases. V was cut by 2 bases and J by 0 bases, with 18 bases left in between. Looked up from germline, CDR1 is SGHNT and CDR2 is YYREEE (reference sequence). The CDR3 length is 19 residues. The CDR3 DNA reads TGTGCCAGCAGCTTATCTATCAGGGGCCCGAGCTCCTATAATTCACCCCTCCACTTT. It yields the protein CASSLSIRGPSSYNSPLHF.

The rearrangement joins TRBV19 to TRBJ1-1; the D gene is possibly TRBD1 (6 bases). Per the germline V gene, CDR1 is LNHDA and CDR2 is SQIVND (reference sequence). The CDR3 covers 15 residues. V dropped 5 bases and J dropped 5 bases, with 18 bases sitting between them. The DNA for the CDR3 is TGTGCCAGTAGTGCTTCGGACAGATTCCCTACTGAAGCTTTCTTT. Translation gives CASSASDRFPTEAFF.

The rearrangement links TRBV12-5 to TRBJ2-2, with TRBD2 as a possible D gene (5 bases). CDR1 and CDR2 (germline): LGHNT, FRNRAP. The CDR3 extends over 12 amino acids. V shed 6 bases and J shed 5 bases, with 7 bases lying between them. CDR3 sequence reads: CASGPGTGELFF. CDR3 DNA: TGTGCTAGTGGCCCGGGAACCGGGGAGCTGTTTTTT.

The CDR3, as DNA: TGTGCCAGCAGCATTAAGCCGGGACTCGAGCAGTTCTTC. Amino acid sequence: CASSIKPGLEQFF. This rearrangement joins TRBV7-3 to TRBJ2-1; the D gene is possibly TRBD2 (6 bases). The CDR3 runs 13 residues. Trimming took 5 bases from V and 10 from J, leaving 15 bases between them. Germline V gene sequence: CDR1 SGHTA, CDR2 FQGTGA.

The J gene is TRBJ1-2, the V gene TRBV11-2; a possible D gene is TRBD1 (5 bases). Germline loops: CDR1 SGHAT, CDR2 FQNNGV. The CDR3 sequence is 16 residues long. V was shortened by 1 base and J by 4 bases, with 16 bases between the two germline ends. The CDR3 here is CASSLGVNGGPYGYTF. CDR3 bases: TGTGCCAGCAGCTTAGGGGTTAACGGGGGACCCTATGGCTACACCTTC.

DNA of the CDR3: TGTGCCAGCTCACCCGGGACAGGGTTGGGGGGGAACACTGAAGCTTTCTTT. It yields the protein CASSPGTGLGGNTEAFF. V gene TRBV18 combines with J gene TRBJ1-1; TRBD1 aligns across 9 bases. Germline trimming cut 3 bases from V and 1 base from J; bases unmatched to any gene: 9. Germline CDR1 is KGHSH and CDR2 is LQKENI. There are 17 residues in the CDR3.

V is TRBV5-6 and J is TRBJ1-1; no firm D call. CDR3 length: 13 residues. From germline, CDR1 is SGHDT and CDR2 YYEEEE. Trimming removed 0 bases at V and 1 base at J, with 4 bases between. This CDR3 is CASSLVKNTEAFF. The CDR3 DNA reads as TGTGCCAGCAGCTTGGTCAAGAACACTGAAGCTTTCTTT.

This chain links TRBV6-5 with TRBJ1-1; D is undetermined. The CDR3 has 16 residues. Germline values: CDR1 MNHEY, CDR2 SVGAGI. Trimming took 0 bases from V and 1 from J, leaving 12 bases between them. CDR3 region: CASSYSTPGRNTEAFF. DNA of the CDR3: TGTGCCAGCAGTTACTCGACCCCTGGGAGGAACACTGAAGCTTTCTTT.

The CDR3 protein is CASSRGQGAADTQYF. CDR3 sequence (DNA): TGTGCCAGCAGCCGTGGACAGGGGGCCGCAGATACGCAGTATTTT. The chain links TRBV11-2 to TRBJ2-3; 11 bases line up with TRBD1. The junction had 5 bases not matched to a gene; V was cut back by 5 bases and J by 4 bases. This CDR3 is built from 15 residues. The V gene's germline CDR1 is SGHAT and CDR2 FQNNGV.

V is TRBV6-1 and J is TRBJ1-5; the D gene is possibly TRBD1 (5 bases). The germline gives CDR1 MNHNS, CDR2 SASEGT. This CDR3 comprises 15 residues. V was pared by 4 bases and J by 4 bases, with 14 bases between. The CDR3 bases are TGTGCCAGCAGTGTAAACCAGGGAGGGAATCAGCCCCAGCATTTT. The encoded protein is CASSVNQGGNQPQHF.